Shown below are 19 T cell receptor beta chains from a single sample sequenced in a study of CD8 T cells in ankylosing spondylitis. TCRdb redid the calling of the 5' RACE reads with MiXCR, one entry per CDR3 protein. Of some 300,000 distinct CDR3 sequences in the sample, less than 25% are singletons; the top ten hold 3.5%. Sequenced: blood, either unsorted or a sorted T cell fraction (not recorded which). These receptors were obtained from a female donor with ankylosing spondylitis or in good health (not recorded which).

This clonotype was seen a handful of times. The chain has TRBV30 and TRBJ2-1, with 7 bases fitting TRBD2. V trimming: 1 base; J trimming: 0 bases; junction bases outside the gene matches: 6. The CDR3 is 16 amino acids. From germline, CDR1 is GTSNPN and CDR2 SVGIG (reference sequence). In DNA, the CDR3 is TGTGCCTGGAGTGGGAGCGGGACGAGCTCCTACAATGAGCAGTTCTTC. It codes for CAWSGSGTSSYNEQFF.

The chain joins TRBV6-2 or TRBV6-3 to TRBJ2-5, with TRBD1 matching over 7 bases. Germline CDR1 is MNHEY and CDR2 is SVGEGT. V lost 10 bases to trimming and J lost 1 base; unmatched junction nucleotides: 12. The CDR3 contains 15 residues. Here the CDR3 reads CANKSGTAFQETQYF. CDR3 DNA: TGTGCCAACAAGTCGGGGACAGCTTTCCAAGAGACCCAGTACTTC.

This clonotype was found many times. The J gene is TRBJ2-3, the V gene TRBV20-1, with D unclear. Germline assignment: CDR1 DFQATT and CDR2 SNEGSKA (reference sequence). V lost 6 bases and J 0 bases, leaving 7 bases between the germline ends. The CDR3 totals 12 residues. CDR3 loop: CSARRSTDTQYF. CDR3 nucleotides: TGCAGTGCCAGACGGAGCACAGATACGCAGTATTTT.

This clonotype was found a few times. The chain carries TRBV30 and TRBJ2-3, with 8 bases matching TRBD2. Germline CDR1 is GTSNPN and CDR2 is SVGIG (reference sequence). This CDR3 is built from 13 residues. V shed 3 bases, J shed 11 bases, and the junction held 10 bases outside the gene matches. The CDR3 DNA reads TGTGCCTGGAGCGACACCCGGGGGGGTGGGCAGTATTTT. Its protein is CAWSDTRGGGQYF.

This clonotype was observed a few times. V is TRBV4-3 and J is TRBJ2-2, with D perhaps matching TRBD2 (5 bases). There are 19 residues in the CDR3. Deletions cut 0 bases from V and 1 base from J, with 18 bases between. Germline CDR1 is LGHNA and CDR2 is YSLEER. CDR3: CASSQDLAGGPGNTGELFF. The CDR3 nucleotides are TGCGCCAGCAGCCAAGATCTGGCTGGCGGGCCTGGGAACACCGGGGAGCTGTTTTTT.

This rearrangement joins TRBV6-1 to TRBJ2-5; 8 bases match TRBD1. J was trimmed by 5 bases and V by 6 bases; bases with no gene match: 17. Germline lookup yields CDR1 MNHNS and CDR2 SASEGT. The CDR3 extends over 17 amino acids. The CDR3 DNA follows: TGTGCCAGCAGCCCAACCTTGCCCGACAGGGGTTGGGAGACCCAGTACTTC. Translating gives CASSPTLPDRGWETQYF.

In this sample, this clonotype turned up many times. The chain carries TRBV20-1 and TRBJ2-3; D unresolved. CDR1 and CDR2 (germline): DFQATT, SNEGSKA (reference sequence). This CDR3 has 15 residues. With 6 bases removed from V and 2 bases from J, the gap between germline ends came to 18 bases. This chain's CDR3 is CSAGMRRAYTDTQYF. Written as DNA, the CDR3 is TGCAGTGCCGGAATGAGGCGCGCCTACACAGATACGCAGTATTTT.

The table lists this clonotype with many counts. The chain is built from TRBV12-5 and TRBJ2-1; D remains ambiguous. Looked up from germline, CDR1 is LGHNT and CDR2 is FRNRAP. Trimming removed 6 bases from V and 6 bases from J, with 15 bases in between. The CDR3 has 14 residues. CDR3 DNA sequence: TGTGCTAGTGGCGAACGCCCCGTAGGCAATGAGCAGTTCTTC. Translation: CASGERPVGNEQFF. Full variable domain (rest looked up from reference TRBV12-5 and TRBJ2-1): DARVTQTPRHKVTEMGQEVTMRCQPILGHNTVFWYRQTMMQGLELLAYFRNRAPLDDSGMPKDRFSAEMPDATLATLKIQPSEPRDSAVYFCASGERPVGNEQFFGPGTRLTVL.

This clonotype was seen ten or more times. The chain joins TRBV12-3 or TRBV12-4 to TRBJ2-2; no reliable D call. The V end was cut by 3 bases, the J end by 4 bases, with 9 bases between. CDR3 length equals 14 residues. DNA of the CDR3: TGTGCCAGCAGTTTTACCCCTTCCACCGGGGAGCTGTTTTTT. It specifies CASSFTPSTGELFF.

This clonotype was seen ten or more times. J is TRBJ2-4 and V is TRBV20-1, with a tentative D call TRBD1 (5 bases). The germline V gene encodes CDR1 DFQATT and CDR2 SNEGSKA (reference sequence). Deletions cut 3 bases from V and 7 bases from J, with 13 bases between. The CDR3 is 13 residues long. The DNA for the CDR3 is TGCAGTGCTAGTCTTGGGGCAGTCAACATTCAGTACTTC. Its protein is CSASLGAVNIQYF.

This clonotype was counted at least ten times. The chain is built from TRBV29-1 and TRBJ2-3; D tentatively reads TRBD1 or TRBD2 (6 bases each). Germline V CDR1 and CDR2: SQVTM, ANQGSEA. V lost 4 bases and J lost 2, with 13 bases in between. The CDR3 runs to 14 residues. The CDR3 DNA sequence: TGCAGCGTTGCAGGGGAGGTTCTCACAGATACGCAGTATTTT. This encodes CSVAGEVLTDTQYF.

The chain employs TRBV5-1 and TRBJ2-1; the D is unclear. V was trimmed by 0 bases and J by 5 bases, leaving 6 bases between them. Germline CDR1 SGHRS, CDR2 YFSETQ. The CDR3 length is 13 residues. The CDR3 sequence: CASSLEVDNEQFF. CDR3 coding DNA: TGCGCCAGCAGCTTGGAAGTGGACAATGAGCAGTTCTTC. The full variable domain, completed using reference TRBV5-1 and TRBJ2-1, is KAGVTQTPRYLIKTRGQQVTLSCSPISGHRSVSWYQQTPGQGLQFLFEYFSETQRNKGNFPGRFSGRQFSNSRSEMNVSTLELGDSALYLCASSLEVDNEQFFGPGTRLTVL.

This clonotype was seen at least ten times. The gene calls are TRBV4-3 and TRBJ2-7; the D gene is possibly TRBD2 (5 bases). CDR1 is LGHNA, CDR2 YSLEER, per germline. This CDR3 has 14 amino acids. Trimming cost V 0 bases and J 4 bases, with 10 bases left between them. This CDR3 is CASSQDSRGYEQYF. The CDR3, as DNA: TGCGCCAGCAGCCAAGATAGCCGGGGTTACGAGCAGTACTTC.

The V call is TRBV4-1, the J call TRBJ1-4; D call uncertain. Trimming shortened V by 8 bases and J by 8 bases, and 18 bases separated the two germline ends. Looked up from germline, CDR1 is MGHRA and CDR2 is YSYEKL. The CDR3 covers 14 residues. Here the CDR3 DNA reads TGCGCCAGCGCTCTCGCCGCGGCGGGAGAAAAACTGTTTTTT. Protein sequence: CASALAAAGEKLFF.

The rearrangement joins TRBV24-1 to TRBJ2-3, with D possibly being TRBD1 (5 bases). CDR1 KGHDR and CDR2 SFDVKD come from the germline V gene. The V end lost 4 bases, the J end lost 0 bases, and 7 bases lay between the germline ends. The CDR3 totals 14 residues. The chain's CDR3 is CATSEQDSTDTQYF. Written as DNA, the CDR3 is TGTGCCACCAGTGAACAGGACAGCACAGATACGCAGTATTTT.

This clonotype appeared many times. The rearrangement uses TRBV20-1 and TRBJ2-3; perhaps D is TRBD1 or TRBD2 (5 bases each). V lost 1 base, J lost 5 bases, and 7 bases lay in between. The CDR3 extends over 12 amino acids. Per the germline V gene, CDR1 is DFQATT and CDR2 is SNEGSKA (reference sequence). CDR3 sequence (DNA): TGCAGTGCTAGAGTTGGGGGAGATACGCAGTATTTT. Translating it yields CSARVGGDTQYF.

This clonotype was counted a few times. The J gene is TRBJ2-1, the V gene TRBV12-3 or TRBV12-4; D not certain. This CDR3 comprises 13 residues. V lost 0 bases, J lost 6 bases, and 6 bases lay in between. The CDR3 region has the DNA TGTGCCAGCAGTTTAGCGCCCGCCAATGAGCAGTTCTTC. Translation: CASSLAPANEQFF.

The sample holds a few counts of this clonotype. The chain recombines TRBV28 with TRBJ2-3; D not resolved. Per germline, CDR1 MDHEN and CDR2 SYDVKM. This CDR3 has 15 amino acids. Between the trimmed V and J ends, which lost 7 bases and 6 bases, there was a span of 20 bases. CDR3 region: CASNSPRWGFDTQYF. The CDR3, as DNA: TGTGCCAGCAACTCTCCAAGGTGGGGATTTGATACGCAGTATTTT.

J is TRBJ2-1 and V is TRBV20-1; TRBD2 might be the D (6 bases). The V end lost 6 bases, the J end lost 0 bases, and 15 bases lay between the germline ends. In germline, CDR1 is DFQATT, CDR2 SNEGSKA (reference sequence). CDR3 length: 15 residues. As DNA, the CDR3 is TGCAGTGCCGGGCGGGAATGCAGCTCCTACAATGAGCAGTTCTTC. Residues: CSAGRECSSYNEQFF.